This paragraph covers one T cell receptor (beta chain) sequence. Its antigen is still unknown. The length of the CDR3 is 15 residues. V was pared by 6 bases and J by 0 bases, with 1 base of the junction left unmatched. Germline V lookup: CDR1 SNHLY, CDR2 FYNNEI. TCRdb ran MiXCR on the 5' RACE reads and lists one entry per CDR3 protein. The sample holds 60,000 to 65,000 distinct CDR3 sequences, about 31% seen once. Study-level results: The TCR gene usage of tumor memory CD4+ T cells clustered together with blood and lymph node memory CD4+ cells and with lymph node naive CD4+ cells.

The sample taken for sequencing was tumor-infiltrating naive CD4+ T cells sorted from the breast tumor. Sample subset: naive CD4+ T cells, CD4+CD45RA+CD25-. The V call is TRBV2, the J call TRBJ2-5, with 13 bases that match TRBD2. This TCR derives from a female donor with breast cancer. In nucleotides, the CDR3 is TGTGCCAGCAGGGGACTAGCGGGGAACCAAGAGACCCAGTACTTC. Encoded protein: CASRGLAGNQETQYF.